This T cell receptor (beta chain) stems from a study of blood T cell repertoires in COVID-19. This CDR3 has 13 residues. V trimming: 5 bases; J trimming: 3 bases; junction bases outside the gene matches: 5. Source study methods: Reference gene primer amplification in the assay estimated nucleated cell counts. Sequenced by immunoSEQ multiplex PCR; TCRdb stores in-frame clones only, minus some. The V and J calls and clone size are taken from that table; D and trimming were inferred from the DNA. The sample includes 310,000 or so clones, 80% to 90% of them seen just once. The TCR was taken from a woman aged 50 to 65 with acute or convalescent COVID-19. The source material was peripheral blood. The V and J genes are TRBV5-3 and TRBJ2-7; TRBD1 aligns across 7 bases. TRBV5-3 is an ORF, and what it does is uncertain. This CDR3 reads CARSRAGGYEQYF. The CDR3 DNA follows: TGTGCCAGAAGTAGGGCAGGGGGCTACGAGCAGTACTTC.